A selection of T cell receptor beta chains follows, all from one sample in a study of T cells in tuberculosis. Measured with immunoSEQ multiplex PCR; TCRdb has only the in-frame clones, and not every one. The sample has roughly 28,000 clones, more than 80% seen once. The sample comprised PBMCs. These receptors were collected from a donor aged 10 to 29 with latent tuberculosis or without tuberculosis infection. The CDR3 runs from the conserved cysteine through the conserved F or W. Each record gives: J gene, CDR3 length, V gene, D gene, CDR3 protein, CDR3 DNA. A D gene is named only where the DNA matches it firmly.

>TRBJ2-1|17|TRBV4-3|TRBD2
CASSQALGGDPYNEQFF
TGCGCCAGCAGCCAAGCCTTGGGGGGGGACCCCTACAATGAGCAGTTCTTC
>TRBJ2-3|16|TRBV2|-
CASSEWGRLSTDTQYF
TGTGCCAGCAGTGAATGGGGCCGGCTAAGCACAGATACGCAGTATTTT
>TRBJ2-3|13|TRBV2|-
CASKELSTDTQYF
TGTGCCAGCAAGGAGCTAAGCACAGATACGCAGTATTTT
>TRBJ1-4|15|TRBV28|-
CASSFPGLAGEKLFF
TGTGCCAGCAGTTTTCCGGGCCTGGCGGGAGAAAAACTGTTTTTT
>TRBJ2-5|13|TRBV7-2|-
CASRMTLQETQYF
TGTGCCAGCCGGATGACTCTACAAGAGACCCAGTACTTC
>TRBJ2-2|13|TRBV7-2|-
CASSDYLTGELFF
TGTGCCAGCAGCGACTACCTCACCGGGGAGCTGTTTTTT
>TRBJ2-7|17|TRBV28|TRBD2
CASSSPGASGLSYEQYF
TGTGCCAGCAGTTCGCCCGGGGCTAGCGGCTTATCCTACGAGCAGTACTTC
>TRBJ2-2|13|TRBV9|-
CASSVERVGELFF
TGTGCCAGCAGCGTAGAGAGGGTCGGGGAGCTGTTTTTT
>TRBJ1-1|14|TRBV7-9|-
CASSLAYLNTEAFF
TGTGCCAGCAGCTTAGCGTATCTTAACACTGAAGCTTTCTTT
>TRBJ2-1|15|TRBV27|-
CASSPISGPENEQFF
TGTGCCAGCAGTCCAATTAGCGGCCCTGAAAATGAGCAGTTCTTC
>TRBJ2-7|14|TRBV29-1|-
CSVVGRLSSYEQYF
TGCAGCGTTGTGGGCAGGCTAAGCTCCTACGAGCAGTACTTC
>TRBJ2-7|16|TRBV7-2|-
CASSLAFRTENYEQYF
TGTGCCAGCAGCTTAGCGTTTCGGACTGAAAACTACGAGCAGTACTTC
>TRBJ1-5|15|TRBV2|TRBD1
CASSQRTGGNQPQHF
TGTGCCAGCAGTCAAAGGACAGGGGGCAATCAGCCCCAGCATTTT
>TRBJ2-3|18|TRBV28|TRBD2
CASSLYPTSGRVSDTQYF
TGTGCCAGCAGTTTATACCCGACTAGCGGGAGAGTTTCAGATACGCAGTATTTT
>TRBJ2-7|14|TRBV7-9|-
CASVLGARVDEQYF
TGTGCCAGCGTTCTCGGAGCGAGGGTCGACGAGCAGTACTTC
>TRBJ2-3|14|TRBV28|-
CASSSYITTDTQYF
TGTGCCAGCAGTTCTTACATAACCACAGATACGCAGTATTTT
>TRBJ2-3|16|TRBV25-1|TRBD2
CASSESGGSSTDTQYF
TGTGCCAGCAGTGAATCCGGGGGGTCTAGCACAGATACGCAGTATTTT
>TRBJ2-6|15|TRBV23-1|-
CAGGTATSGANVLTF
TGCGCCGGCGGGACAGCTACTTCTGGGGCCAACGTCCTGACTTTC
>TRBJ2-4|13|TRBV5-1|-
CASSFGNKNIQYF
TGCGCCAGCAGCTTCGGGAATAAAAACATTCAGTACTTC
>TRBJ1-1|14|TRBV18|-
CASSFDKMNTEAFF
TGTGCCAGCTCCTTCGACAAAATGAACACTGAAGCTTTCTTT
>TRBJ2-3|15|TRBV7-8|TRBD1
CASSLGTGVEGTQYF
TGTGCCAGCAGCCTGGGGACAGGCGTGGAGGGTACGCAGTATTTT
>TRBJ2-7|14|TRBV10-1|TRBD1
CASSQDRGAGEQYF
TGCGCCAGCAGCCAAGACAGGGGAGCTGGCGAGCAGTACTTC
>TRBJ2-2|16|TRBV2|TRBD1
CASSLPGQGDTGELFF
TGTGCCAGCAGCCTCCCGGGACAGGGGGACACCGGGGAGCTGTTTTTT
>TRBJ1-2|13|TRBV4-2|-
CASSQDGGYGYTF
TGTGCCAGCAGCCAAGATGGAGGCTATGGCTACACCTTC
>TRBJ2-1|15|TRBV5-1|TRBD1
CASTLTGTAYNEQFF
TGCGCCAGCACGCTCACAGGGACAGCATACAATGAGCAGTTCTTC
>TRBJ2-2|16|TRBV11-2|TRBD2
CASSSEGLVLSGELFF
TGTGCCAGCAGCTCGGAGGGACTAGTGTTATCCGGGGAGCTGTTTTTT
>TRBJ1-4|17|TRBV5-1|TRBD1
CASSLGGQAGTNEKLFF
TGCGCCAGCAGCTTGGGGGGACAGGCCGGGACTAATGAAAAACTGTTTTTT
>TRBJ2-1|17|TRBV5-6|TRBD2
CASSLYGGGPRYNEQFF
TGTGCCAGCAGCTTGTATGGCGGGGGGCCGCGATACAATGAGCAGTTCTTC
>TRBJ1-2|13|TRBV15|-
CATSRNAQSGYTF
TGTGCCACCAGCAGGAATGCACAGTCTGGCTACACCTTC